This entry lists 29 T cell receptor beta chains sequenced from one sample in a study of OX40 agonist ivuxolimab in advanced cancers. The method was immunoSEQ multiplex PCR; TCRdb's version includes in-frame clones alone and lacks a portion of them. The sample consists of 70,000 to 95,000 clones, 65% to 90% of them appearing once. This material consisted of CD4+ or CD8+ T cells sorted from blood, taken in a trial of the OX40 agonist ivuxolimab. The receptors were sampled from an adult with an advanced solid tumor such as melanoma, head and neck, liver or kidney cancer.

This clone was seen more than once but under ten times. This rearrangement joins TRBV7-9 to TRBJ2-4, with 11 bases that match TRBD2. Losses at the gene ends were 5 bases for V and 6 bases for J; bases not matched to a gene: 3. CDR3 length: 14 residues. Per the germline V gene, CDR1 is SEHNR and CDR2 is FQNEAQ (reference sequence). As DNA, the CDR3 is TGTGCCAGCAGCAGAGGGACTAGCGGAAACATTCAGTACTTC. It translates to CASSRGTSGNIQYF. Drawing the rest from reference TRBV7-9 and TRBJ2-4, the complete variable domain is DTGVSQNPRHKITKRGQNVTFRCDPISEHNRLYWYRQTLGQGPEFLTYFQNEAQLEKSRLLSDRFSAERPKGSFSTLEIQRTEQGDSAMYLCASSRGTSGNIQYFGAGTRLSVL.

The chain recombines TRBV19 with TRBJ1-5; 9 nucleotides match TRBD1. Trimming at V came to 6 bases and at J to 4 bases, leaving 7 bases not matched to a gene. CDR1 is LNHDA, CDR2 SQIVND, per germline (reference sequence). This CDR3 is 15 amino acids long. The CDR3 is CASRHPDRGNQPQHF. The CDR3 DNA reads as TGTGCCAGTAGACACCCCGACAGGGGGAATCAGCCCCAGCATTTT. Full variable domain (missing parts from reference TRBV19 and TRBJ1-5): DGGITQSPKYLFRKEGQNVTLSCEQNLNHDAMYWYRQDPGQGLRLIYYSQIVNDFQKGDIAEGYSVSREKKESFPLTVTSAQKNPTAFYLCASRHPDRGNQPQHFGDGTRLSIL.

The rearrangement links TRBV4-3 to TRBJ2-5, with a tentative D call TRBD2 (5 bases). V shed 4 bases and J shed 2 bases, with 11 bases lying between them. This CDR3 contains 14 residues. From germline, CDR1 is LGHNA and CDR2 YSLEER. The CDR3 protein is CASSRTLGQETQYF. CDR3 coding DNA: TGCGCCAGCAGCCGAACACTAGGACAAGAGACCCAGTACTTC.

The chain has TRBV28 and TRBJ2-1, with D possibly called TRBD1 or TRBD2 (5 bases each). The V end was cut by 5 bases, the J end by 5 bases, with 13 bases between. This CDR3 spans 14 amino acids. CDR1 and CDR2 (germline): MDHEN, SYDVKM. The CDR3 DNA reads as TGTGCCAGCAGTGTTGCCGGGACCAACAATGAGCAGTTCTTC. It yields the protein CASSVAGTNNEQFF.

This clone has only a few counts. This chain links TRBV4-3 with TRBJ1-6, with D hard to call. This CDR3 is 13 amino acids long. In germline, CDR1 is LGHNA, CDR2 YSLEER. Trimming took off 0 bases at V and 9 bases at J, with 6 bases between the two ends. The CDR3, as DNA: TGCGCCAGCAGCCAAGAAGACGGTTCACCCCTCCACTTT. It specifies CASSQEDGSPLHF.

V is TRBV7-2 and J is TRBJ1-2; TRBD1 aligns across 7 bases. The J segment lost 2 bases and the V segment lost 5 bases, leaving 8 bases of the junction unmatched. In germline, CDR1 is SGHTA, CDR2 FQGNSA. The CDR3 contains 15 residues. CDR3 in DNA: TGTGCCAGCAGCCTTCAGCGACAGGGAAACTATGGCTACACCTTC. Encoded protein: CASSLQRQGNYGYTF.

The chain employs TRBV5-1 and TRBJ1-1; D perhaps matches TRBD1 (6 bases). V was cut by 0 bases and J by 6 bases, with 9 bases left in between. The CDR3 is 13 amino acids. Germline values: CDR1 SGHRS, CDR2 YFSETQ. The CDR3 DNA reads TGCGCCAGCAGCTTGGTCGGACAGCCTGAAGCTTTCTTT. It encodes CASSLVGQPEAFF.

The chain's CDR3 is CSVETMTGLNYGYTF. The CDR3 coding sequence is TGCAGCGTGGAGACGATGACAGGGCTGAACTATGGCTACACCTTC. The chain couples TRBV29-1 to TRBJ1-2, with 7 positions matching TRBD1. J was trimmed by 2 bases and V by 6 bases; bases with no gene match: 12. Germline V lookup: CDR1 SQVTM, CDR2 ANQGSEA. The CDR3 is 15 residues long.

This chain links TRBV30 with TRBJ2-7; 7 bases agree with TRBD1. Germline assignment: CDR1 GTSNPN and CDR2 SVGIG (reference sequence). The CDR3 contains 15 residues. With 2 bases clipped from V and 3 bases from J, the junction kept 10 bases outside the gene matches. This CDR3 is CAWSPPGTVLYEQYF. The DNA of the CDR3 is TGTGCCTGGAGTCCCCCGGGGACAGTTCTCTACGAGCAGTACTTC.

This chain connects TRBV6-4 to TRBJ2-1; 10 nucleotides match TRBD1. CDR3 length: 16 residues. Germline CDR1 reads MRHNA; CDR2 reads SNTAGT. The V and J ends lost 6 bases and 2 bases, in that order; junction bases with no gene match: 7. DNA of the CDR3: TGTGCCAGCAGGGTCACCGGGACAGGGGCCTACAATGAGCAGTTCTTC. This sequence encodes CASRVTGTGAYNEQFF.

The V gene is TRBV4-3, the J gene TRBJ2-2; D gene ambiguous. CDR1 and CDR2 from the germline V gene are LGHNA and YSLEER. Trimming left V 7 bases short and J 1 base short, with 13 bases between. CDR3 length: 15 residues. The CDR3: CASNNLGVNTGELFF. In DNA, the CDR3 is TGCGCCAGCAACAACCTAGGCGTGAACACCGGGGAGCTGTTTTTT.

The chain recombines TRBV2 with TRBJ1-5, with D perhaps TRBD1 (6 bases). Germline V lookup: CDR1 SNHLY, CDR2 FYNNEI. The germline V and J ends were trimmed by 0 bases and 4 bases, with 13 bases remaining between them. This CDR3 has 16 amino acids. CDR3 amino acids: CASSEALGHRNQPQHF. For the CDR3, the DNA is TGTGCCAGCAGTGAAGCCTTGGGACACCGAAATCAGCCCCAGCATTTT.

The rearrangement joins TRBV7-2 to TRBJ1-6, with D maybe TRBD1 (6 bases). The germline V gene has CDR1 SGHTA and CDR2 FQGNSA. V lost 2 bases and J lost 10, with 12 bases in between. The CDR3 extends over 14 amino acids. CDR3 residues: CASSLSWGGSPLHF. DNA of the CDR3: TGTGCCAGCAGCTTATCCTGGGGGGGCTCACCCCTCCACTTT.

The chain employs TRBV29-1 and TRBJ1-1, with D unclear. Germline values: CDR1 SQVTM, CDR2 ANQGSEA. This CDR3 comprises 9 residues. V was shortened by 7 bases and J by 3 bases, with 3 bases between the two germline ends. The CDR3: CSADTEAFF. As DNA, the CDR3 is TGCAGCGCCGACACTGAAGCTTTCTTT. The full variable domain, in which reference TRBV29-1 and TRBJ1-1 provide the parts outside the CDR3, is SAVISQKPSRDICQRGTSLTIQCQVDSQVTMMFWYRQQPGQSLTLIATANQGSEATYESGFVIDKFPISRPNLTFSTLTVSNMSPEDSSIYLCSADTEAFFGQGTRLTVV.

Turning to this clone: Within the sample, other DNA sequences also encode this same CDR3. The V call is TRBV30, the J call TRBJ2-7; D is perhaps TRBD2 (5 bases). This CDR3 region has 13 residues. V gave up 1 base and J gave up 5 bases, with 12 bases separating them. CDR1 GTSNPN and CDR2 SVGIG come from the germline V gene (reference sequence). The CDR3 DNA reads TGTGCCTGGAGTGCGGGATTCGGAAACGAGCAGTACTTC. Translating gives CAWSAGFGNEQYF.

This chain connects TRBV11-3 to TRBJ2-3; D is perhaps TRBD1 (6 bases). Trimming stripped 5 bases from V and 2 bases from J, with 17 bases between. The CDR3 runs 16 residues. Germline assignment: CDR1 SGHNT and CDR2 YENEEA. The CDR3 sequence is CASSPQGRTDTDTQYF. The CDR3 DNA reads TGTGCCAGCAGCCCGCAGGGGCGGACGGACACAGATACGCAGTATTTT.

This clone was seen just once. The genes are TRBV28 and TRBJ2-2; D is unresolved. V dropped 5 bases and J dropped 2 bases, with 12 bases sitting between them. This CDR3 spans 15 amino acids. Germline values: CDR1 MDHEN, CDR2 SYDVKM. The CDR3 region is CASSSERLNTGELFF. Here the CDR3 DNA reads TGTGCCAGCAGTAGCGAAAGATTAAACACCGGGGAGCTGTTTTTT.

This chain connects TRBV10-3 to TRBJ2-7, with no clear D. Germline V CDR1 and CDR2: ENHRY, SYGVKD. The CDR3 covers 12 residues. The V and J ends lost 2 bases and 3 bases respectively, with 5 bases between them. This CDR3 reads CAISEQGYEQYF. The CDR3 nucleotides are TGTGCCATCAGTGAGCAAGGCTACGAGCAGTACTTC.

CDR3 residues: CASSGVGRGDEKLFF. For the CDR3, the DNA is TGTGCCAGCAGCGGGGTTGGCAGGGGGGATGAAAAACTGTTTTTT. This rearrangement joins TRBV7-2 to TRBJ1-4; 7 bases match TRBD1. Germline V gene lookup returns CDR1 SGHTA and CDR2 FQGNSA. This CDR3 has 15 amino acids. J lost 6 bases, V lost 5 bases, and 9 bases had no gene match.

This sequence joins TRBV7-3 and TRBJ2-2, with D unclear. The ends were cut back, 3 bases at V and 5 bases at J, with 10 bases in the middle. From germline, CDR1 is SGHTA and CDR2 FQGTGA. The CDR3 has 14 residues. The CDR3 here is CASSLTISTGELFF. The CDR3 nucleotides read TGTGCCAGCAGCTTGACCATATCGACCGGGGAGCTGTTTTTT.

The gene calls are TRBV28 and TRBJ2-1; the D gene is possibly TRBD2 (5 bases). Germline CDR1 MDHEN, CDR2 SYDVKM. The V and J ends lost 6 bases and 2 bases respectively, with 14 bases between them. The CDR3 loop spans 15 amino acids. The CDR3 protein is CASRRAGAAYNEQFF. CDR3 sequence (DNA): TGTGCCAGCAGACGTGCGGGCGCCGCCTACAATGAGCAGTTCTTC.

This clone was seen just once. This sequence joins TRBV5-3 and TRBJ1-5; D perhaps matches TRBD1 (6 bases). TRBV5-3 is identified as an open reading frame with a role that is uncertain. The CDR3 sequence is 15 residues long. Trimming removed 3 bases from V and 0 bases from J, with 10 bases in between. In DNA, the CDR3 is TGTGCCAGAAGCTCAGGACAGTATAGCAATCAGCCCCAGCATTTT. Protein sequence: CARSSGQYSNQPQHF.

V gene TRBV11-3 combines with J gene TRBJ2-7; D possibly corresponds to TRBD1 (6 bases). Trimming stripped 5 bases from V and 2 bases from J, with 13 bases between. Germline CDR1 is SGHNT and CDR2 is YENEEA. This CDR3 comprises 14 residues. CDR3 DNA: TGTGCCAGCAGCACCGGACAGCCACCCTACGAGCAGTACTTC. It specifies CASSTGQPPYEQYF.

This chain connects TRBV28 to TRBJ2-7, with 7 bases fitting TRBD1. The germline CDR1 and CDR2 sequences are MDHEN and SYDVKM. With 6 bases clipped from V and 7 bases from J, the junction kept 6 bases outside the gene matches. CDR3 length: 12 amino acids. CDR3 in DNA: TGTGCCAGCAGAACAGGGGCGCGGGAGCAGTACTTC. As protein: CASRTGAREQYF.

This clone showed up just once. The CDR3 is CASRKGQGASLEQYF. The CDR3 bases are TGTGCCAGCAGGAAGGGACAGGGGGCGTCCCTCGAGCAGTACTTC. The V gene is TRBV6-5, the J gene TRBJ2-7; 12 bases are shared with TRBD1. Germline values: CDR1 MNHEY, CDR2 SVGAGI. CDR3 size: 15 residues. V lost 6 bases to trimming and J lost 6 bases; unmatched junction nucleotides: 9.

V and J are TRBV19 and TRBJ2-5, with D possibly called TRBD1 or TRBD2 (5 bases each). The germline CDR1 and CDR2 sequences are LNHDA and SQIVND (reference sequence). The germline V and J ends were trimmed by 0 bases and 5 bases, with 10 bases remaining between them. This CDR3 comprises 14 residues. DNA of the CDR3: TGTGCCAGTAGTATAGAATCGGGGCGGGAGACCCAGTACTTC. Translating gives CASSIESGRETQYF.

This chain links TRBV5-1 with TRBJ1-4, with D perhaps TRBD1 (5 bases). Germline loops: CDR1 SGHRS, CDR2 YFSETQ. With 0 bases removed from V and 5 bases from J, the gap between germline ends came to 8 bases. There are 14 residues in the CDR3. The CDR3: CASSLVRGNEKLFF. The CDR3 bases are TGCGCCAGCAGCTTGGTTAGGGGAAATGAAAAACTGTTTTTT.

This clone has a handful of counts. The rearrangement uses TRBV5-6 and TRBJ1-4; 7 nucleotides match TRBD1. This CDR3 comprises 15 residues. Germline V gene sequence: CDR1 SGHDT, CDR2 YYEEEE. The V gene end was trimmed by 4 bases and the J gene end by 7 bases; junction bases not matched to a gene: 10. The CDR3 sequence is CASSRGGASGEKLFF. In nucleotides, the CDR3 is TGTGCCAGCAGCCGAGGGGGCGCCTCTGGTGAAAAACTGTTTTTT.

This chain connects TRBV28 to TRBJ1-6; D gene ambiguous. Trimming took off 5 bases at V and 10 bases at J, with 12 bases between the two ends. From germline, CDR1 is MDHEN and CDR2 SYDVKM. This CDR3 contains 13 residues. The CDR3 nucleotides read TGTGCCAGCAGTCGAAAGACAAACTCACCCCTCCACTTT. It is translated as CASSRKTNSPLHF.